The following is a T cell receptor (beta chain) sequence with its context. The antigen is unknown. These data are taken from a study of response to subunit inactivated influenza vaccine. Overall study results and limits: The authors proposed limited new T cell recruitment per seasonal influenza vaccination.

TCRdb ran MiXCR on the RT-PCR reads and lists one entry per CDR3 protein. The sample lists 600,000 to 850,000 distinct CDR3 sequences, around 15% occurring once. V lost 1 base and J 1 base, leaving 15 bases between the germline ends. The CDR3 runs 17 residues. Looked up from germline, CDR1 is LGHNA and CDR2 is YSLEER. This sequence joins TRBV4-3 and TRBJ2-3, with D perhaps matching TRBD1 (5 bases). This clonotype was obtained from a man over 45 who received an inactivated influenza vaccine. Sequenced material: PBMCs from blood, taken approximately 15 days before vaccination. This chain's CDR3 is CASSQAVTAMRTDTQYF. The CDR3 bases are TGCGCCAGCAGCCAAGCGGTGACAGCGATGCGCACAGATACGCAGTATTTT.